A single sample is the source of the 23 T cell receptor beta chains below, sequenced in a study of molecular identifiers for immune sequencing clone quantification. TCRdb passed the PCR reads through MiXCR, listing each CDR3 protein once. This table holds about 100,000 distinct CDR3 sequences, roughly 34% found once. The source material was naive CD8+ T cells from blood, with Jurkat cell RNA spiked in. The subset was: FACS-sorted CD8+CD4-CCR7+CD45RA+ naive T cells. The receptors come from a human donor in good health. Some libraries in this study had Jurkat cell RNA spiked in.

Note on this clonotype: A read error may produce the germline difference seen at one junction end. V is TRBV24-1 and J is TRBJ2-3; D call uncertain. From germline, CDR1 is KGHDR and CDR2 SFDVKD. The CDR3 is 16 amino acids. This CDR3 reads CATSDLLVVPPDTQNF. CDR3 in DNA: TGTGCCACCAGTGATTTGCTCGTAGTCCCGCCCGATACGCAGAATTTT.

This clonotype has a single count. Just one base apart from a much larger clone, this may be a read error. Because the CDR3 is missing its conserved closing phenylalanine or tryptophan, this is likely a read error. The V call is TRBV28, the J call TRBJ2-7; perhaps TRBD2 as D (6 bases). This CDR3 has 12 residues. V was cut by 7 bases and J by 7 bases, with 14 bases left in between. Germline assignment: CDR1 MDHEN and CDR2 SYDVKM. This chain's CDR3 is CASNRPAGEQYS. Here the CDR3 DNA reads TGTGCCAGCAACCGCCCGGCGGGGGAGCAGTACTCC.

On this clonotype itself: A read error may be the cause here, since a much bigger clone is one base away. The chain carries TRBV14 and TRBJ2-3; D remains unclear. The CDR3 has 12 amino acids. The germline gives CDR1 SGHDN, CDR2 FVKESK. The V gene lost 4 bases and the J gene lost 6 bases, with 8 bases spanning the gap. This chain's CDR3 is CASSPILDTQYF. In DNA form, the CDR3 reads TGTGCCAGCAGCCCGATTTTGGATACGCAGTATTTT.

On this clonotype: A clone one base away is much larger, so this may be a read error. This chain uses TRBV7-6 with TRBJ2-5; D unclear. Looked up from germline, CDR1 is SGHVS and CDR2 is FNYEAQ. The CDR3 covers 11 residues. V shed 6 bases and J shed 8 bases, with 10 bases lying between them. CDR3 DNA sequence: TGTGCCAGCAGGCCAACAGACACCCAGTACTTC. Its translation: CASRPTDTQYF.

With regard to this clonotype: With a much larger clone just one base away, this may be a read error. Since the CDR3 does not end with the conserved phenylalanine or tryptophan, this likely comes from a read error. This rearrangement joins TRBV7-9 to TRBJ1-1; a possible D gene is TRBD1 (6 bases). From germline, CDR1 is SEHNR and CDR2 FQNEAQ (reference sequence). Trimming stripped 3 bases from V and 4 bases from J, with 21 bases between. This CDR3 has 17 amino acids. The CDR3 is CASSFPVPGPRGTEAFL. In nucleotides, the CDR3 is TGTGCCAGCAGCTTCCCCGTTCCGGGCCCCAGGGGCACTGAAGCTTTCCTT.

This clonotype was picked up many times. V and J are TRBV29-1 and TRBJ2-7, with D possibly matching TRBD1 (5 bases). V was clipped by 4 bases and J by 7 bases, with 11 bases between them. This CDR3 region has 11 residues. Germline V gene data show CDR1 as SQVTM and CDR2 as ANQGSEA. CDR3 residues: CSVGGAWEQYF. CDR3 DNA: TGCAGCGTTGGTGGGGCCTGGGAGCAGTACTTC.

The chain joins TRBV5-6 to TRBJ2-5; tentatively, D is TRBD1 (6 bases). The CDR3 is 15 residues long. Deletions cut 4 bases from V and 2 bases from J, with 15 bases between. Germline CDR1 and CDR2: SGHDT and YYEEEE. CDR3 sequence reads: CASSPTQTGQETQYF. DNA for the CDR3: TGTGCCAGCAGCCCCACCCAGACAGGACAAGAGACCCAGTACTTC.

For this clonotype: Since the CDR3 does not end with the conserved phenylalanine or tryptophan, this likely comes from a read error. The gene calls are TRBV20-1 and TRBJ2-3; D may be TRBD1 (6 bases). This CDR3 is 10 amino acids long. Per the germline V gene, CDR1 is DFQATT and CDR2 is SNEGSKA (reference sequence). CDR3 amino acids: CSKGADTQYH. The CDR3, as DNA: TGCAGCAAGGGGGCAGATACGCAGTATCAT.

This clonotype occurred many times. The rearrangement uses TRBV28 and TRBJ2-2; D possibly corresponds to TRBD2 (7 bases). This CDR3 spans 13 amino acids. The germline V gene has CDR1 MDHEN and CDR2 SYDVKM. Trimming left V 2 bases short and J 10 bases short, with 11 bases between. The CDR3 bases are TGTGCCAGCAGTTTAGGGGGGGGCGCGGAGCTGTTTTTT. Amino acid sequence: CASSLGGGAELFF.

V gene TRBV7-9 combines with J gene TRBJ1-2; D perhaps matches TRBD1 (6 bases). CDR1 SEHNR and CDR2 FQNEAQ come from the germline V gene (reference sequence). This CDR3 comprises 15 residues. The V and J ends lost 10 bases and 5 bases respectively, with 23 bases between them. The CDR3 loop reads CATDPKRGIGYGYTF. The CDR3 DNA reads TGTGCCACCGATCCCAAAAGGGGGATAGGATATGGCTACACCTTC. The whole variable domain, filled in from reference TRBV7-9 and TRBJ1-2, reads DTGVSQNPRHKITKRGQNVTFRCDPISEHNRLYWYRQTLGQGPEFLTYFQNEAQLEKSRLLSDRFSAERPKGSFSTLEIQRTEQGDSAMYLCATDPKRGIGYGYTFGSGTRLTVV.

Turning to this clonotype: A clone one base away is much larger, so this may be a read error. The gene calls are TRBV7-3 and TRBJ2-6; a weak D match, TRBD1 (5 bases). The CDR3 sequence is 15 residues long. CDR1 SGHTA and CDR2 FQGTGA come from the germline V gene. Here the CDR3 reads CASSLTGSGATVLTF. The CDR3 bases are TGTGCCAGCAGCTTAACAGGGTCTGGGGCCACCGTCCTGACTTTC.

About this clonotype: A much more abundant neighbour one base away suggests this may be a read error. V is TRBV5-6 and J is TRBJ1-5, with unresolved D. The CDR3 is made up of 15 amino acids. Per the germline V gene, CDR1 is SGHDT and CDR2 is YYEEEE. The CDR3 sequence is CASSLGSGSNQPQQF. Here the CDR3 DNA reads TGTGCCAGCAGCTTGGGTTCGGGTAGCAATCAGCCCCAGCAATTT.

Comment on this clonotype: Germline is not matched at one junction end, which may reflect a read error. V gene TRBV6-5 combines with J gene TRBJ2-3, with unresolved D. The length of the CDR3 is 15 residues. CDR1 is MNHEY, CDR2 SVGAGI, per germline. The CDR3 nucleotides are TGTGCCGGCAGTTACGGTTCCGGTCTACCCCTTACGACGTATTTT. Its translation: CAGSYGSGLPLTTYF.

Concerning this clonotype itself: A read error may be the cause here, since a much bigger clone is one base away. The conserved final phenylalanine or tryptophan is absent from the CDR3, which likely points to a read error. The genes are TRBV27 and TRBJ2-7; possibly TRBD1 or TRBD2 for D (5 bases each). CDR1 and CDR2 (germline): MNHEY, SMNVEV (reference sequence). This CDR3 has 12 amino acids. Between the trimmed V and J ends, which lost 7 bases and 6 bases, there was a span of 13 bases. The DNA for the CDR3 is TGTGCCAGCAACCCACAGGAGGTCGAGCAGTACTCC. It encodes CASNPQEVEQYS.

The chain joins TRBV4-3 to TRBJ2-7, with 8 nucleotides matching TRBD2. The V gene's germline CDR1 is LGHNA and CDR2 YSLEER. Unmatched junction bases numbered 9, after V lost 4 bases and J lost 4 bases. The CDR3 covers 15 residues. The CDR3 bases are TGCGCCAGCAGCCTCCTGGCGCGGGAGGATTACGAGCAGTACTTC. This translates into CASSLLAREDYEQYF.

This clonotype came up a few times. The gene calls are TRBV20-1 and TRBJ2-7; the D is unclear. The CDR3 contains 11 residues. Trimming left V 6 bases short and J 4 bases short, with 10 bases between. Germline V gene sequence: CDR1 DFQATT, CDR2 SNEGSKA (reference sequence). The chain's CDR3 is CSAPDTYEQYF. For the CDR3, the DNA is TGCAGTGCCCCAGACACGTACGAGCAGTACTTC.

This clonotype showed up many times. V is TRBV4-3 and J is TRBJ2-5; 7 bases fit TRBD1. The CDR3 runs 15 residues. V gave up 0 bases and J gave up 5 bases; unmatched junction bases: 6. The germline gives CDR1 LGHNA, CDR2 YSLEER. CDR3 nucleotide sequence: TGCGCCAGCAGCCAAGAGGCCAGGGGGTCGGAGACCCAGTACTTC. It yields the protein CASSQEARGSETQYF.

A remark on this clonotype: A read error may be the cause here, since a much bigger clone is one base away. The genes are TRBV3-1 and TRBJ1-5; D gene ambiguous. CDR1 LGHDT and CDR2 YNNKEL come from the germline V gene (reference sequence). This CDR3 is 15 amino acids long. CDR3 DNA: TGTGCCAGCAGCCAAGCGGGAACTAGCAATCAGCCCCAGCGTTTT. It translates to CASSQAGTSNQPQRF.

The chain recombines TRBV6-2 or TRBV6-3 with TRBJ2-7; TRBD2 matches 11 bases. This CDR3 has 18 amino acids. Germline V gene sequence: CDR1 MNHEY, CDR2 SVGEGT. V was clipped by 6 bases and J by 2 bases; unmatched bases: 15. The CDR3 DNA sequence: TGTGCCAGCAGCCTTAAACTAGCGGGAGTCGGTGGGGCCTACGAGCAGTACTTC. Protein product: CASSLKLAGVGGAYEQYF.

To note about this clonotype: A single base separates this from a much larger clone, so it may be a read error. The chain joins TRBV4-1 to TRBJ2-7, with TRBD1 identical over 9 bases. Germline CDR1 reads MGHRA; CDR2 reads YSYEKL. V was pared by 3 bases and J by 6 bases, with 6 bases of the junction left unmatched. The CDR3 length is 14 residues. The CDR3 sequence is CASSHGQGKGEQYF. The CDR3 nucleotides read TGCGCCAGCAGCCACGGACAGGGGAAGGGCGAGCAGTACTTC.

This clonotype was seen at least ten times. This rearrangement joins TRBV12-3 or TRBV12-4 to TRBJ2-3; TRBD2 aligns across 7 bases. The CDR3 length is 16 residues. The junction had 9 bases not matched to a gene; V was cut back by 2 bases and J by 4 bases. The CDR3 DNA sequence: TGTGCCAGCAGTTTAAACTCGCGGGGGACCGCAGATACGCAGTATTTT. Translated, it gives CASSLNSRGTADTQYF.

This rearrangement joins TRBV7-9 to TRBJ2-5; TRBD1 matches 9 bases. The V and J ends lost 5 bases and 4 bases, in that order; junction bases with no gene match: 8. CDR1 and CDR2 from the germline V gene are SEHNR and FQNEAQ (reference sequence). This CDR3 is 15 amino acids long. CDR3 region: CASSMSQGASETQYF. The CDR3 nucleotides are TGTGCCAGCAGCATGTCACAGGGGGCCTCAGAGACCCAGTACTTC.

A single count supports this clonotype. One junction end disagrees with the germline gene, perhaps due to a read error. This chain uses TRBV27 with TRBJ2-2, with 9 positions matching TRBD2. The germline gives CDR1 MNHEY, CDR2 SMNVEV (reference sequence). The CDR3 loop spans 16 amino acids. The CDR3 loop reads CASSFVAGEATGELLF. The CDR3 DNA reads as TGTGCCAGCAGTTTCGTAGCGGGAGAGGCTACCGGGGAGCTGTTATTT.